A single sample is the source of the 17 T cell receptor beta chains below, sequenced in a study of blood T cells in healthy people across ages. Next came a second PCR, run for about 7 to 12 cycles, which used a sample-barcoded 5' primer along with a J-beta primer mix. Via MiXCR, TCRdb re-called the 5' RACE reads, giving one row per CDR3 protein. The table has hundreds of thousands of distinct CDR3 sequences, around 27% seen once. The sample was also reused in another study, on T cells of mothers and their children.

The material sequenced was blood. The receptors here all came from a boy between 2 and 10 years old in good health.

This clonotype occurred a few times. The junction does not match germline at one end; this may be a read error. The chain recombines TRBV18 with TRBJ2-3; D perhaps matches TRBD2 (7 bases). This CDR3 has 17 residues. The V gene's germline CDR1 is KGHSH and CDR2 LQKENI. Written as DNA, the CDR3 is TGTGCCAGCTCACCACCAAAGAGCGGCGGGGGCACGGATACGCAGTATTTT. This encodes CASSPPKSGGGTDTQYF.

This clonotype came up a few times. The V and J genes are TRBV29-1 and TRBJ2-1; 14 nucleotides align to TRBD2. The CDR3 runs to 17 residues. J gave up 0 bases and V 7 bases, and 8 bases lay outside the gene matches. Per the germline V gene, CDR1 is SQVTM and CDR2 is ANQGSEA. The CDR3 loop reads CSAGGTSGRSSYNEQFF. CDR3 nucleotide sequence: TGCAGCGCGGGGGGGACTAGCGGGAGATCCTCCTACAATGAGCAGTTCTTC.

This clonotype came up a few times. The genes are TRBV20-1 and TRBJ2-5; D is perhaps TRBD1 (5 bases). Judging by the DNA end, TRBJ2-7 fits better; the J call may be wrong. The CDR3 has 13 residues. The germline gives CDR1 DFQATT, CDR2 SNEGSKA (reference sequence). The CDR3 reads CSARTPQVSEQYF. CDR3 in DNA: TGCAGTGCTAGGACCCCACAGGTCTCCGAGCAGTACTTC.

This clonotype was picked up a small number of times. The genes are TRBV11-2 and TRBJ2-5; D may match TRBD1 or TRBD2 (5 bases each). This CDR3 spans 15 amino acids. V lost 5 bases to trimming and J lost 5 bases, with 18 bases between them. The germline V gene encodes CDR1 SGHAT and CDR2 FQNNGV. CDR3 nucleotide sequence: TGTGCCAGCAGCCCAGGGACGGGGATCAAGGAGACCCAGTACTTC. It specifies CASSPGTGIKETQYF.

This clonotype was seen a handful of times. The chain links TRBV29-1 to TRBJ1-2, with TRBD1 as a possible D gene (6 bases). The V gene lost 4 bases and the J gene lost 8 bases, with 11 bases spanning the gap. The CDR3 covers 11 residues. Germline V gene data show CDR1 as SQVTM and CDR2 as ANQGSEA. The CDR3 region is CSVARGGGYTF. The CDR3 DNA reads as TGCAGCGTTGCCAGGGGTGGCGGCTACACCTTC.

Written as DNA, the CDR3 is TGTGCCAGCAGCCTGGGCGGGGGCAGGGCCGGGGAGCTGTTTTTT. Residues: CASSLGGGRAGELFF. The gene calls are TRBV12-3 or TRBV12-4 and TRBJ2-2; a possible D gene is TRBD2 (7 bases). The CDR3 covers 15 residues. V was shortened by 6 bases and J by 6 bases, with 17 bases between the two germline ends.

This chain links TRBV13 with TRBJ2-1, with D hard to call. From germline, CDR1 is PRHDT and CDR2 FYEKMQ (reference sequence). The CDR3 has 14 amino acids. V shed 4 bases and J shed 5 bases, with 12 bases lying between them. The CDR3 loop is CASSWAPRDNEQFF. CDR3 nucleotides: TGTGCCAGCAGCTGGGCCCCTCGGGACAATGAGCAGTTCTTC.

The chain employs TRBV12-3 or TRBV12-4 and TRBJ2-4; D remains ambiguous. Between the trimmed V and J ends, which lost 6 bases and 1 base, there was a span of 13 bases. CDR3 length equals 15 residues. The CDR3 reads CASSAFSGAKNIQYF. Here the CDR3 DNA reads TGTGCCAGCAGCGCCTTCAGTGGGGCCAAAAACATTCAGTACTTC.

This clonotype was recorded at least ten times. The chain carries TRBV12-3 or TRBV12-4 and TRBJ2-7; 11 positions agree with TRBD1. The CDR3 is made up of 15 amino acids. J was trimmed by 0 bases and V by 6 bases; bases with no gene match: 4. For the CDR3, the DNA is TGTGCCAGCAGCCTCGGACAGGGGGCCTCCTACGAGCAGTACTTC. Protein: CASSLGQGASYEQYF.

This clonotype was observed a few times. The gene calls are TRBV10-3 and TRBJ2-6; maybe TRBD1 (5 bases). The CDR3 has 16 amino acids. The germline V gene encodes CDR1 ENHRY and CDR2 SYGVKD. V was pared by 3 bases and J by 1 base, with 10 bases between. CDR3 protein: CAISEGVSSGANVLTF. DNA of the CDR3: TGTGCCATCAGTGAAGGGGTTTCGTCTGGGGCCAACGTCCTGACTTTC.

The chain joins TRBV6-1 to TRBJ2-5; maybe TRBD1 (6 bases). Germline lookup yields CDR1 MNHNS and CDR2 SASEGT. The CDR3 consists of 14 residues. V was cut by 7 bases and J by 3 bases, with 15 bases left in between. The CDR3 region is CASTLDSGKETQYF. The CDR3 DNA is TGTGCCAGCACCCTGGACAGCGGCAAAGAGACCCAGTACTTC.

This chain links TRBV25-1 with TRBJ1-2; unclear D gene. The V end lost 4 bases, the J end lost 9 bases, and 6 bases lay between the germline ends. This CDR3 is built from 10 residues. In germline, CDR1 is MGHDK, CDR2 SYGVNS. The CDR3 loop reads CASSVECYTF. The CDR3, as DNA: TGTGCCAGCAGTGTTGAGTGCTACACCTTC.

The V and J genes are TRBV5-4 and TRBJ2-1; a possible D gene is TRBD2 (5 bases). V dropped 4 bases and J dropped 0 bases, with 14 bases sitting between them. CDR1 is SGHNT, CDR2 YYREEE, per germline (reference sequence). The CDR3 loop spans 16 amino acids. CDR3 sequence: CASSTTRVSSYNEQFF. The CDR3 DNA reads TGTGCCAGCAGCACCACGCGGGTTAGCTCCTACAATGAGCAGTTCTTC. Together with reference TRBV5-4 and TRBJ2-1, the CDR3 gives the full variable domain: ETGVTQSPTHLIKTRGQQVTLRCSSQSGHNTVSWYQQALGQGPQFIFQYYREEENGRGNFPPRFSGLQFPNYSSELNVNALELDDSALYLCASSTTRVSSYNEQFFGPGTRLTVL.

A remark on this clonotype: Compared with germline, one end of the junction differs, possibly owing to a read error. The chain combines TRBV6-6 with TRBJ1-5; tentative D call: TRBD1 (6 bases). The CDR3 loop spans 12 amino acids. Germline V gives CDR1 MNHNY, CDR2 SVGAGI (reference sequence). The CDR3 coding sequence is TGTGCCAGCAGACTCTTACAGGGAGGGTTGTATTTT. Encoded protein: CASRLLQGGLYF.

This clonotype has just a few counts. The junction and the germline gene differ at one end; a read error may be behind it. The chain couples TRBV12-3 or TRBV12-4 to TRBJ2-1; 11 bases map to TRBD2. This CDR3 comprises 13 residues. The CDR3 sequence is CASSLASGRDPIF. The DNA for the CDR3 is TGTGCCAGCAGTTTAGCTAGCGGGAGGGACCCCATCTTC.

The chain has TRBV7-9 and TRBJ2-1, with D uncertain. This CDR3 has 11 residues. The germline V and J ends were trimmed by 7 bases and 9 bases, with 10 bases remaining between them. CDR1 and CDR2 from the germline V gene are SEHNR and FQNEAQ (reference sequence). The CDR3 spells CASTTESEQFF. The CDR3 DNA follows: TGTGCCAGCACTACAGAAAGTGAGCAGTTCTTC.

The chain carries TRBV7-9 and TRBJ1-2; D gene uncertain. Germline V CDR1 and CDR2: SEHNR, FQNEAQ (reference sequence). The CDR3 runs to 16 residues. V was cut by 5 bases and J by 0 bases, with 16 bases left in between. CDR3 DNA: TGTGCCAGCAGCGGGAAAATTCGCTCGGCTAACTATGGCTACACCTTC. It is translated as CASSGKIRSANYGYTF. Full variable domain (rest looked up from reference TRBV7-9 and TRBJ1-2): DTGVSQNPRHKITKRGQNVTFRCDPISEHNRLYWYRQTLGQGPEFLTYFQNEAQLEKSRLLSDRFSAERPKGSFSTLEIQRTEQGDSAMYLCASSGKIRSANYGYTFGSGTRLTVV.